A selection of T cell receptor beta chains follows, all from one sample in a study of read filtering for tumor transcriptome and immune sequencing. Using its own MiXCR run on the reads, TCRdb lists one record per CDR3 protein. The repertoire has approximately 61,000 distinct CDR3 sequences, around 21% of them found once; the top ten carry about an eighth. The sample consisted of a population of CD138-negative cells sorted from bone marrow. The origin of the receptors is a donor at least 40 years old with multiple myeloma. CDR3s leave out the opening cysteine and the closing phenylalanine or tryptophan.

TRBV6-2/TRBV6-3,TRBJ1-5,ASGPRDRGSQPQH
TRBV4-1,TRBJ2-1,ASSLTGTSVLGEQF
TRBV12-3/TRBV12-4,TRBJ1-5,ASSPGQGRRQPQH
TRBV12-3/TRBV12-4,TRBJ2-2,ASSFGAGGSTGELF
TRBV7-9,TRBJ2-1,ASSLSSAYNEQF
TRBV20-1,TRBJ2-3,SRGGWGRTDTQY
TRBV12-3/TRBV12-4,TRBJ1-6,ASSFTGLQNSPLH
TRBV11-2,TRBJ2-7,ASSPGGRTYEQY
TRBV7-9,TRBJ1-1,ASSLGTGNTEAF
TRBV4-1,TRBJ2-4,ASSQERGDSSETKNIQY
TRBV5-4,TRBJ2-5,ASSFSASQETQY
TRBV5-1,TRBJ2-1,ASSLGTGYNEQF
TRBV5-6,TRBJ2-3,ASRHSTDTQY
TRBV20-1,TRBJ1-5,SAKGQGSQPQH
TRBV5-6,TRBJ2-5,ASSPPDWELRETQY
TRBV5-4,TRBJ2-2,ASSSQAGGPGELF
TRBV7-2,TRBJ1-1,ASRAAVIAEAF
TRBV7-9,TRBJ2-7,ASSSATYGQY
TRBV9,TRBJ2-2,ASSVAPGVTGELF
TRBV14,TRBJ1-5,ASSQTGTGEKSRH
TRBV20-1,TRBJ2-3,SARGDTFGTDTQY
TRBV3-1,TRBJ2-1,ASSPIGNYNEQF
TRBV23-1,TRBJ2-3,ASSLGRASVTDTQY
TRBV7-9,TRBJ2-2,ASSLESGSGELF
TRBV23-1,TRBJ2-1,ASSLLAGVPSYNEQF
TRBV3-1,TRBJ2-7,ASSHGFSYEQY
TRBV14,TRBJ1-1,ASSQDRGTLRLGEAF
TRBV29-1,TRBJ2-2,SVSPRDRDTGELF
TRBV7-9,TRBJ2-3,ASTAGSTDTQY